Shown below are 30 T cell receptor beta chains from a single sample sequenced in a study of blood T cell repertoires in COVID-19. TCRdb keeps only in-frame clones here, not all; method: immunoSEQ multiplex PCR. The sample yields about 210,000 clones, 80% to 90% seen once. The sequenced sample consisted of PBMCs or T cells enriched from blood (not recorded which). These receptors came from a young man with acute COVID-19.

The CDR3 region is CASSFDSNSPLHF. The CDR3 DNA sequence: TGTGCCAGCAGTTTCGACAGTAATTCACCCCTCCACTTT. The rearrangement joins TRBV28 to TRBJ1-6, with D perhaps matching TRBD1 (5 bases). Trimming removed 3 bases from V and 6 bases from J, with 6 bases in between. CDR1 and CDR2 from the germline V gene are MDHEN and SYDVKM. This CDR3 is 13 amino acids long. The variable domain in full, completed from reference TRBV28 and TRBJ1-6, reads DVKVTQSSRYLVKRTGEKVFLECVQDMDHENMFWYRQDPGLGLRLIYFSYDVKMKEKGDIPEGYSVSREKKERFSLILESASTNQTSMYLCASSFDSNSPLHFGNGTRLTVT.

V gene TRBV28 combines with J gene TRBJ2-7; 9 bases line up with TRBD2. V was pared by 7 bases and J by 6 bases, with 22 bases of the junction left unmatched. This CDR3 comprises 18 residues. Per germline, CDR1 MDHEN and CDR2 SYDVKM. CDR3 sequence: CASTPGGSGRPPGSEQYF. The CDR3 nucleotides are TGTGCCAGCACCCCGGGGGGTAGCGGGAGACCGCCCGGGTCCGAGCAGTACTTC.

This chain uses TRBV7-8 with TRBJ2-7, with D uncertain. The V end was cut by 4 bases, the J end by 6 bases, with 10 bases between. The CDR3 runs to 12 residues. The germline V gene encodes CDR1 SGHVS and CDR2 FQNEAQ. The CDR3 sequence is CASSSITSEQYF. The DNA of the CDR3 is TGTGCCAGCAGCTCGATTACTTCCGAGCAGTACTTC.

This chain joins TRBV19 and TRBJ2-7, with TRBD2 matching over 8 bases. Germline V gene sequence: CDR1 LNHDA, CDR2 SQIVND (reference sequence). The CDR3 has 16 residues. The V segment lost 5 bases and the J segment 2 bases; nucleotides outside the gene matches: 11. CDR3 sequence reads: CASSPWGTRGPYEQYF. The CDR3 nucleotides are TGTGCCAGTAGTCCTTGGGGGACTAGAGGCCCCTACGAGCAGTACTTC.

The genes are TRBV3-1 (or the pseudogene TRBV3-2) and TRBJ2-1, with D perhaps TRBD1 (5 bases). Per germline, CDR1 LGHDT and CDR2 YNNKEL (reference sequence). The germline V and J ends were trimmed by 8 bases and 10 bases, with 12 bases remaining between them. The CDR3 is 11 residues long. The CDR3 reads CASLGSGEQFF. In nucleotides, the CDR3 is TGTGCCAGCCTCGGATCAGGGGAGCAGTTCTTC.

This clone was observed a single time. This chain links TRBV9 with TRBJ1-1; 9 bases are a match to TRBD1. Germline V gene data show CDR1 as SGDLS and CDR2 as YYNGEE. The CDR3 contains 14 residues. The J segment lost 3 bases and the V segment lost 6 bases, leaving 6 bases of the junction unmatched. In DNA, the CDR3 is TGTGCCAGCACCGAAAGACAGGGGGACACTGAAGCTTTCTTT. Protein product: CASTERQGDTEAFF. Drawing the rest from reference TRBV9 and TRBJ1-1, the complete variable domain is DSGVTQTPKHLITATGQRVTLRCSPRSGDLSVYWYQQSLDQGLQFLIQYYNGEERAKGNILERFSAQQFPDLHSELNLSSLELGDSALYFCASTERQGDTEAFFGQGTRLTVV.

V is TRBV29-1 and J is TRBJ1-2; TRBD1 matches 7 bases. V dropped 1 base and J dropped 4; count of bases not matched to a gene: 3. The CDR3 has 13 amino acids. Germline V gene sequence: CDR1 SQVTM, CDR2 ANQGSEA. CDR3 in DNA: TGCAGCGTTGAAGGGGGGACAGTCTATGGCTACACCTTC. The encoded protein is CSVEGGTVYGYTF. The whole variable domain, filled in from reference TRBV29-1 and TRBJ1-2, reads SAVISQKPSRDICQRGTSLTIQCQVDSQVTMMFWYRQQPGQSLTLIATANQGSEATYESGFVIDKFPISRPNLTFSTLTVSNMSPEDSSIYLCSVEGGTVYGYTFGSGTRLTVV.

The chain is built from TRBV7-2 and TRBJ1-1, with D unresolved. Germline-derived CDR1 and CDR2 are SGHTA and FQGNSA. V shed 5 bases and J shed 12 bases, with 13 bases lying between them. The CDR3 spans 11 residues. In nucleotides, the CDR3 is TGTGCCAGCAGCCCAGACATCCAGCCTTTCTTT. It encodes CASSPDIQPFF.

The rearrangement links TRBV5-1 to TRBJ2-7; TRBD2 is a possible D gene (5 bases). V lost 1 base, J lost 0 bases, and 14 bases lay in between. Germline assignment: CDR1 SGHRS and CDR2 YFSETQ. CDR3 length: 16 residues. CDR3: CASSLTRGLVSYEQYF. Here the CDR3 DNA reads TGCGCCAGCAGCTTGACCAGAGGGTTAGTCTCCTACGAGCAGTACTTC.

The chain recombines TRBV28 with TRBJ2-1, with 14 nucleotides matching TRBD2. CDR3 size: 16 residues. The germline V gene has CDR1 MDHEN and CDR2 SYDVKM. V was clipped by 1 base and J by 8 bases; unmatched bases: 4. The CDR3 loop reads CASSLSGTSGSHEQFF. As DNA, the CDR3 is TGTGCCAGCAGTTTATCTGGGACTAGCGGGAGCCATGAGCAGTTCTTC.

The chain couples TRBV28 to TRBJ1-5; 11 bases match TRBD1. The trim removed 8 bases at V and 7 bases at J, leaving 16 bases unmatched. Germline loops: CDR1 MDHEN, CDR2 SYDVKM. This CDR3 region has 17 residues. This CDR3 reads CASRYPRDRGLRQPQHF. Written as DNA, the CDR3 is TGTGCCAGCCGATACCCCCGGGACAGGGGGTTGCGACAGCCCCAGCATTTT.

This clone appeared once. The CDR3 protein is CASSLYGGGIGGRTGELFF. The CDR3 nucleotides are TGTGCCAGCAGTTTATATGGTGGGGGCATAGGGGGAAGAACCGGGGAGCTGTTTTTT. This chain connects TRBV28 to TRBJ2-2; possibly TRBD1 for D (6 bases). Deletions cut 1 base from V and 5 bases from J, with 23 bases between. CDR1 and CDR2 from the germline V gene are MDHEN and SYDVKM. This CDR3 has 19 residues.

This clone was seen just once. This sample includes further DNA sequences coding for the same CDR3. For the CDR3, the DNA is TGTGCCAGCAGTTTGCAGGATTATGGCTACACCTTC. Protein sequence: CASSLQDYGYTF. The V gene is TRBV28, the J gene TRBJ1-2; D gene uncertain. Germline V gives CDR1 MDHEN, CDR2 SYDVKM. The V gene lost 3 bases and the J gene lost 5 bases, with 7 bases spanning the gap. The CDR3 is made up of 12 amino acids.

The chain has TRBV7-2 and TRBJ1-5; D perhaps matches TRBD1 (6 bases). The germline V gene encodes CDR1 SGHTA and CDR2 FQGNSA. CDR3 length: 16 amino acids. Deletions cut 5 bases from V and 1 base from J, with 15 bases between. DNA for the CDR3: TGTGCCAGCAGCCCCGGACAGTTTCTGAGCAATCAGCCCCAGCATTTT. This sequence encodes CASSPGQFLSNQPQHF. The full variable domain, its missing parts supplied by reference TRBV7-2 and TRBJ1-5, is GAGVSQSPSNKVTEKGKDVELRCDPISGHTALYWYRQSLGQGLEFLIYFQGNSAPDKSGLPSDRFSAERTGGSVSTLTIQRTQQEDSAVYLCASSPGQFLSNQPQHFGDGTRLSIL.

This clone was seen once. This sequence joins TRBV18 and TRBJ2-7; D might be TRBD1 (6 bases). The CDR3 runs 14 residues. Looked up from germline, CDR1 is KGHSH and CDR2 is LQKENI. The V gene lost 5 bases and the J gene lost 0 bases, with 11 bases spanning the gap. CDR3 bases: TGTGCCAGCTCAAAGGACAGCACCTCCTACGAGCAGTACTTC. Translation gives CASSKDSTSYEQYF.

The chain joins TRBV12-3 or TRBV12-4 to TRBJ1-2; no firm D call. Between the trimmed V and J ends, which lost 3 bases and 5 bases, there was a span of 10 bases. The CDR3 totals 13 residues. DNA for the CDR3: TGTGCCAGCAGTTTGGTACTCGGGTATGGCTACACCTTC. Its protein is CASSLVLGYGYTF.

V is TRBV5-1 and J is TRBJ2-2; D remains unclear. V was trimmed by 1 base and J by 2 bases, leaving 9 bases between them. CDR1 is SGHRS, CDR2 YFSETQ, per germline. This CDR3 comprises 15 residues. The CDR3 loop reads CASSLTDPNTGELFF. For the CDR3, the DNA is TGCGCCAGCAGCTTGACAGACCCAAACACCGGGGAGCTGTTTTTT.

The chain has TRBV19 and TRBJ1-2, with 12 positions matching TRBD1. Looked up from germline, CDR1 is LNHDA and CDR2 is SQIVND (reference sequence). The CDR3 sequence is 15 residues long. J gave up 3 bases and V 7 bases, and 6 bases lay outside the gene matches. The CDR3 DNA follows: TGTGCCAGTATGGGACAGGGGGCGTTTCACTATGGCTACACCTTC. It translates to CASMGQGAFHYGYTF.

The rearrangement joins TRBV2 to TRBJ1-4, with TRBD1 as a possible D gene (6 bases). V shed 6 bases and J shed 5 bases, with 13 bases lying between them. Germline CDR1 SNHLY, CDR2 FYNNEI. The CDR3 extends over 14 amino acids. CDR3 DNA sequence: TGTGCCAGCAGCGGACAGATCAAGAATGAAAAACTGTTTTTT. Translating gives CASSGQIKNEKLFF.

This clone was picked up one time. This chain links TRBV5-1 with TRBJ2-3; TRBD2 matches at 9 bases. The CDR3 runs to 18 residues. Germline CDR1 is SGHRS and CDR2 is YFSETQ. After removal of 0 bases from V and 1 base from J, the junction contained 9 bases not matched to a gene. Here the CDR3 reads CASSLEASGKVGTDTQYF. CDR3 sequence (DNA): TGCGCCAGCAGCTTGGAGGCTAGCGGGAAGGTAGGCACAGATACGCAGTATTTT.

The rearrangement uses TRBV7-6 and TRBJ2-7, with 12 bases identical to TRBD2. V trimming: 4 bases; J trimming: 12 bases; junction bases outside the gene matches: 4. The length of the CDR3 is 12 residues. Germline V gene data show CDR1 as SGHVS and CDR2 as FNYEAQ. The CDR3 coding sequence is TGTGCCAGCAGCTCCACTAGCGGGAGGCCGTACTTC. Translated: CASSSTSGRPYF.

This clone was detected a few times. This rearrangement joins TRBV11-2 to TRBJ1-2, with a weak D call TRBD1 (6 bases). The V gene's germline CDR1 is SGHAT and CDR2 FQNNGV. V lost 5 bases to trimming and J lost 2 bases, with 9 bases between them. This CDR3 is 13 amino acids long. CDR3 sequence: CASSPDRNYGYTF. The DNA of the CDR3 is TGTGCCAGCAGCCCCGACAGGAACTATGGCTACACCTTC.

The chain combines TRBV28 with TRBJ1-2; D is possibly TRBD1 (6 bases). This CDR3 region has 13 residues. Germline-derived CDR1 and CDR2 are MDHEN and SYDVKM. Trimming removed 6 bases from V and 6 bases from J, with 14 bases in between. This CDR3 is CASRLGTLDGYTF. In DNA, the CDR3 is TGTGCCAGCAGACTCGGGACACTGGATGGCTACACCTTC.

As DNA, the CDR3 is TGTGCCAGCAGCTTAGCAGGGGACTATGGCTACACCTTC. This translates into CASSLAGDYGYTF. The rearrangement joins TRBV7-6 to TRBJ1-2, with D tentatively TRBD1 (5 bases). Trimming left V 0 bases short and J 3 bases short, with 5 bases between. Germline CDR1 is SGHVS and CDR2 is FNYEAQ. The CDR3 runs to 13 residues.

This chain connects TRBV6-5 to TRBJ2-7; 10 bases are shared with TRBD2. The V and J ends lost 10 bases and 1 base, in that order; junction bases with no gene match: 7. Germline V gives CDR1 MNHEY, CDR2 SVGAGI. The CDR3 contains 14 residues. The CDR3 protein is CATKGTSASYEQYF. CDR3 nucleotides: TGTGCCACAAAGGGGACTAGCGCTTCCTACGAGCAGTACTTC.

The V gene is TRBV11-3, the J gene TRBJ2-4; 8 nucleotides match TRBD2. CDR1 and CDR2 (germline): SGHNT, YENEEA. Trimming removed 5 bases from V and 15 bases from J; junction bases left unmatched: 12. The CDR3 loop spans 13 amino acids. CDR3 in DNA: TGTGCCAGCAGCGAACCTACTAGCGGAGCTCGGTACTTC. Translation: CASSEPTSGARYF.

The count of this clone is one. The V gene is TRBV4-2, the J gene TRBJ2-7; 13 bases align to TRBD2. CDR3 size: 19 residues. Germline V gene data show CDR1 as LGHNA and CDR2 as YNFKEQ. V lost 0 bases, J lost 7 bases, and 15 bases stayed unmatched. The CDR3 reads CASSQELGLTSGRTEEQYF. The CDR3 nucleotides read TGTGCCAGCAGCCAAGAGCTAGGCCTGACTAGCGGGAGGACGGAGGAGCAGTACTTC.

V gene TRBV28 combines with J gene TRBJ1-1; 9 nucleotides align to TRBD1. CDR1 and CDR2 from the germline V gene are MDHEN and SYDVKM. Trimming took 5 bases from V and 1 from J; bases not matched to a gene: 11. The CDR3 runs 17 residues. The CDR3 bases are TGTGCCAGCAGTCCGCCGGTTATACAGGGGGCGAACACTGAAGCTTTCTTT. It is translated as CASSPPVIQGANTEAFF.

With regard to this clone: This may stem from a read error, because a much larger clone lies one nucleotide away. The chain has TRBV28 and TRBJ2-3; TRBD2 agrees at 9 bases. V shed 2 bases, J shed 2 bases, and the junction held 2 bases outside the gene matches. The CDR3 extends over 15 amino acids. Germline-derived CDR1 and CDR2 are MDHEN and SYDVKM. CDR3 sequence: CASSLLAGTTDTQYF. CDR3 in DNA: TGTGCCAGCAGTTTACTAGCGGGAACCACAGATACGCAGTATTTT.

The chain has TRBV18 and TRBJ1-4; maybe TRBD1 (6 bases). The CDR3 spans 17 residues. V was clipped by 3 bases and J by 1 base, with 15 bases between them. Germline V gene data show CDR1 as KGHSH and CDR2 as LQKENI. The CDR3 region is CASSPPNRVVTNEKLFF. In DNA form, the CDR3 reads TGTGCCAGCTCACCTCCGAACAGGGTCGTAACTAATGAAAAACTGTTTTTT.